Here is one T cell receptor beta chain with its context. This CDR3 contains 14 residues. CDR1 is LGHDT, CDR2 YNNKEL, per germline (reference sequence). Trimming took 6 bases from V and 4 from J; bases not matched to a gene: 3. These data belong to a study of control samples from healthy donors and cancer patients. Assay: immunoSEQ multiplex PCR; the TCRdb copy retains only in-frame clones and omits some. Of 200,000 to 250,000 clones listed, roughly 94% are singletons. The sequence came from a man between 45 and 60 years old in good health. The sample comprised blood. The chain combines TRBV3-1 (or the pseudogene TRBV3-2) with TRBJ2-5, with 12 bases fitting TRBD2. The CDR3 loop is CASRGTSGRETQYF. The DNA for the CDR3 is TGTGCCAGCAGGGGGACTAGCGGGCGAGAGACCCAGTACTTC.